A selection of T cell receptor beta chains follows, all from one sample in a study of CD8+ T cells in alopecia areata. Using immunoSEQ multiplex PCR, the repertoire was profiled, and TCRdb retains in-frame clones only, with some absent. Of around 190,000 clones detected, around three fifths appear once; the ten largest clones hold under 5%. Sequenced input: CD8+ T cells sorted from blood. The origin of the receptors is a human donor in good health. CDR3s include the opening cysteine and the closing phenylalanine or tryptophan. Each record gives: CDR3 DNA, CDR3 protein, J gene, D gene, V gene, CDR3 length, clone size. D genes are given only for firm matches. A row's size may be missing; if present it is once, few, many or a size class.

CDR3nt: TGCAGCGTTGAATGGGAGACAGGGGGCTGGGAGCAGTACTTC
CDR3aa: CSVEWETGGWEQYF
j_gene: TRBJ2-7
d_gene: TRBD1
v_gene: TRBV29-1
len: 14
abundance: .

CDR3nt: TGTGCCAGCAGCGGAAGAACAGGGCTGAACACTGAAGCTTTCTTT
CDR3aa: CASSGRTGLNTEAFF
j_gene: TRBJ1-1
d_gene: .
v_gene: TRBV9
len: 15
abundance: .

CDR3nt: TGCGCCAGCAGCTTCCGTCGGGGTTCGGGGGAGACCCAGTACTTC
CDR3aa: CASSFRRGSGETQYF
j_gene: TRBJ2-5
d_gene: .
v_gene: TRBV5-1
len: 15
abundance: .

CDR3nt: TGTGCCAGCAGCCCCCTAGTGAATGGGGAGACCCAGTACTTC
CDR3aa: CASSPLVNGETQYF
j_gene: TRBJ2-5
d_gene: .
v_gene: TRBV7-9
len: 14
abundance: few

CDR3nt: TGTGCCAGCACCCCCCCGAGAAGGACTGGCTACACCTTC
CDR3aa: CASTPPRRTGYTF
j_gene: TRBJ1-2
d_gene: .
v_gene: TRBV27
len: 13
abundance: once

CDR3nt: TGTGCCACAGCAGTCGGAAGGACCGGGGAGCTGTTTTTT
CDR3aa: CATAVGRTGELFF
j_gene: TRBJ2-2
d_gene: .
v_gene: TRBV5-6
len: 13
abundance: .

CDR3nt: TGTGCCAGCAGTGTAAGGCTCTACAATGAGCAGTTCTTC
CDR3aa: CASSVRLYNEQFF
j_gene: TRBJ2-1
d_gene: .
v_gene: TRBV27
len: 13
abundance: .

CDR3nt: TGTGCCAGCAGTGAAATTAGGGGAACTCAGCCCCAGCATTTT
CDR3aa: CASSEIRGTQPQHF
j_gene: TRBJ1-5
d_gene: .
v_gene: TRBV6-1
len: 14
abundance: .

CDR3nt: TGTGCCACCAGCAGAGGGACAGGGGGTAGGGCCGGGGAGCTGTTTTTT
CDR3aa: CATSRGTGGRAGELFF
j_gene: TRBJ2-2
d_gene: TRBD1
v_gene: TRBV15
len: 16
abundance: few

CDR3nt: TGTGCCAGCAGTTATAGAGAAGTCGGGGAGCTGTTTTTT
CDR3aa: CASSYREVGELFF
j_gene: TRBJ2-2
d_gene: .
v_gene: TRBV6-6
len: 13
abundance: medium-sized

CDR3nt: TGCAGCGTGACAGGGAGTAACTATGGCTACACCTTC
CDR3aa: CSVTGSNYGYTF
j_gene: TRBJ1-2
d_gene: TRBD1
v_gene: TRBV29-1
len: 12
abundance: .

CDR3nt: TGTGCCAGCAGCGCCGGGACAGGGGTTGCCGAGCAGTACTTC
CDR3aa: CASSAGTGVAEQYF
j_gene: TRBJ2-7
d_gene: TRBD1
v_gene: TRBV9
len: 14
abundance: .

CDR3nt: TGTGCCAGTAGTATTGGCCAGGGAATAGGGGGCTACACCTTC
CDR3aa: CASSIGQGIGGYTF
j_gene: TRBJ1-2
d_gene: .
v_gene: TRBV19
len: 14
abundance: once

CDR3nt: TGTGCCAGCAGTGACCACTATGGCTACACCTTC
CDR3aa: CASSDHYGYTF
j_gene: TRBJ1-2
d_gene: .
v_gene: TRBV25-1
len: 11
abundance: .

CDR3nt: TGCAGCGTTGAACTGGCAGATTACGAGCAGTACTTC
CDR3aa: CSVELADYEQYF
j_gene: TRBJ2-7
d_gene: .
v_gene: TRBV29-1
len: 12
abundance: .

CDR3nt: TGCGCCAGCAGCTCTTACAGGGCGACTAATGAAAAACTGTTTTTT
CDR3aa: CASSSYRATNEKLFF
j_gene: TRBJ1-4
d_gene: .
v_gene: TRBV5-1
len: 15
abundance: .

CDR3nt: TGCAGCGTTACCCCCTCTGAGACAGGTTCGGCCTACGAGCAGTACTTC
CDR3aa: CSVTPSETGSAYEQYF
j_gene: TRBJ2-7
d_gene: .
v_gene: TRBV29-1
len: 16
abundance: .

CDR3nt: TGTGCCAGCAGCCAACCTCGGGACCCCCTCGCCAATGAGCAGTTCTTC
CDR3aa: CASSQPRDPLANEQFF
j_gene: TRBJ2-1
d_gene: .
v_gene: TRBV4-2
len: 16
abundance: .

CDR3nt: TGTGCCAGCAGCCTCTCTGGACTCCTGGGGACTGAAGCTTTCTTT
CDR3aa: CASSLSGLLGTEAFF
j_gene: TRBJ1-1
d_gene: .
v_gene: TRBV4-2
len: 15
abundance: .

CDR3nt: TGTGCCAGCAGTGACAGGGGGAATACTGGGGCCAACGTCCTGACTTTC
CDR3aa: CASSDRGNTGANVLTF
j_gene: TRBJ2-6
d_gene: .
v_gene: TRBV6-4
len: 16
abundance: few

CDR3nt: TGTGCCAGCGGCCGGGGCCTGCAGTTCTTC
CDR3aa: CASGRGLQFF
j_gene: TRBJ2-1
d_gene: .
v_gene: TRBV27
len: 10
abundance: .

CDR3nt: TGTGCCTGGGACGCATACAATGAGCAGTTCTTC
CDR3aa: CAWDAYNEQFF
j_gene: TRBJ2-1
d_gene: .
v_gene: TRBV30
len: 11
abundance: .

CDR3nt: TGCGCCAGCAGCCAAGCGGGACAGTTACTCTATGGCTACACCTTC
CDR3aa: CASSQAGQLLYGYTF
j_gene: TRBJ1-2
d_gene: TRBD1
v_gene: TRBV4-1
len: 15
abundance: .

CDR3nt: TGCGCCAGCAGCATACAGGGTAGCAACGAGCAGTACTTC
CDR3aa: CASSIQGSNEQYF
j_gene: TRBJ2-7
d_gene: .
v_gene: TRBV5-1
len: 13
abundance: .

CDR3nt: TGTGCCACCAGCAGTGGGAGGGGTCAGCCCCAGCATTTT
CDR3aa: CATSSGRGQPQHF
j_gene: TRBJ1-5
d_gene: .
v_gene: TRBV15
len: 13
abundance: few

CDR3nt: TGTGCCAGCAGCACTAGCCTACGACAGTGGCAGTTCTTC
CDR3aa: CASSTSLRQWQFF
j_gene: TRBJ2-1
d_gene: .
v_gene: TRBV7-9
len: 13
abundance: .

CDR3nt: TGTGCCAGCGCCTCCGGGAATGAGCAGTTCTTC
CDR3aa: CASASGNEQFF
j_gene: TRBJ2-1
d_gene: .
v_gene: TRBV7-8
len: 11
abundance: .

CDR3nt: TGTGCCAGCAGTGAGCGGGGCGCTTACTACGAGCAGTACTTC
CDR3aa: CASSERGAYYEQYF
j_gene: TRBJ2-7
d_gene: .
v_gene: TRBV25-1
len: 14
abundance: few

CDR3nt: TGTGCCAGCCGCTTTCAGGGAACCTACAATGAGCAGTTCTTC
CDR3aa: CASRFQGTYNEQFF
j_gene: TRBJ2-1
d_gene: .
v_gene: TRBV11-1
len: 14
abundance: .